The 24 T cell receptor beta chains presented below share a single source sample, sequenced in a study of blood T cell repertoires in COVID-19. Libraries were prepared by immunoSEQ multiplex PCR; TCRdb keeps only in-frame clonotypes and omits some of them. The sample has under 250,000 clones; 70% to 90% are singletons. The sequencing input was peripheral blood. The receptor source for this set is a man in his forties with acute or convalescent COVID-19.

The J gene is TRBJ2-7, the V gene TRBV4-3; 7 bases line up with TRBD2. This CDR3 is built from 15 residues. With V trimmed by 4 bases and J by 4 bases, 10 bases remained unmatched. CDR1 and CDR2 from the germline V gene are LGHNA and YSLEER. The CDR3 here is CASSPWAGEAYEQYF. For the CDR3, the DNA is TGCGCCAGCAGCCCCTGGGCGGGGGAAGCGTACGAGCAGTACTTC.

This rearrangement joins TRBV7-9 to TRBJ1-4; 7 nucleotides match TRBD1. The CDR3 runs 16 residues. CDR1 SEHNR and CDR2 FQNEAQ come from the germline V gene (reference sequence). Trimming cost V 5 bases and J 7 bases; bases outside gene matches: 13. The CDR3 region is CASSPRGQIGGEKLFF. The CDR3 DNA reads TGTGCCAGCAGCCCCAGGGGACAGATAGGGGGTGAAAAACTGTTTTTT.

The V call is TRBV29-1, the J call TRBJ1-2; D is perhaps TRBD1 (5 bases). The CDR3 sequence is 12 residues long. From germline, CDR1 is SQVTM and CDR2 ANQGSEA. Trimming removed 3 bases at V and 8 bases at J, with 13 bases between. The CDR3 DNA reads TGCAGCGTTGACAAGACCCCAGGGGGCTACACCTTC. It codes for CSVDKTPGGYTF.

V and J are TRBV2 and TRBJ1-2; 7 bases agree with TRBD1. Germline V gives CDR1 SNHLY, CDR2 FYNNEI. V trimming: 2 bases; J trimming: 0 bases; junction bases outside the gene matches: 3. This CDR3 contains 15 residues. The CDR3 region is CASSETGQANYGYTF. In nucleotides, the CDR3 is TGTGCCAGCAGTGAAACAGGACAGGCTAACTATGGCTACACCTTC.

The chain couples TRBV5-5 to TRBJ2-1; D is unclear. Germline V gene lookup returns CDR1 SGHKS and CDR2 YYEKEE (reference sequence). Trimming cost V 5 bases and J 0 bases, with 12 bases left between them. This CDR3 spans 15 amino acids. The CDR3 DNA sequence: TGTGCCAGCAGTCGAGGCCCGCCCTCCTACAATGAGCAGTTCTTC. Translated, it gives CASSRGPPSYNEQFF.

CDR3 sequence: CASSPGLAGARTYEQYF. The CDR3 DNA reads as TGCGCCAGCAGCCCCGGACTAGCGGGGGCCCGAACCTACGAGCAGTACTTC. This chain joins TRBV5-1 and TRBJ2-7; 13 bases fit TRBD2. The CDR3 is made up of 17 amino acids. The V segment lost 4 bases and the J segment 2 bases; nucleotides outside the gene matches: 9. CDR1 and CDR2 (germline): SGHRS, YFSETQ.

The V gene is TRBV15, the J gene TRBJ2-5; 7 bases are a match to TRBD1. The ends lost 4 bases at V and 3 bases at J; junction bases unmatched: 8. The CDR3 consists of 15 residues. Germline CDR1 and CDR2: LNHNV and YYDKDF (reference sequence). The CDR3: CATSTGGQVEETQYF. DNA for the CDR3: TGTGCCACCAGCACAGGAGGACAGGTCGAAGAGACCCAGTACTTC.

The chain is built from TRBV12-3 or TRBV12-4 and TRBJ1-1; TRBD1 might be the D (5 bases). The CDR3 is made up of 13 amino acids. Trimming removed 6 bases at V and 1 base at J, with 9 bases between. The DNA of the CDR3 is TGTGCCAGCAGGTCCAGGGCGAACACTGAAGCTTTCTTT. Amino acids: CASRSRANTEAFF.

CDR3 sequence reads: CASSLVGTGWKDTQYF. CDR3 nucleotide sequence: TGTGCCAGCAGCTTAGTAGGGACAGGGTGGAAGGATACGCAGTATTTT. The chain has TRBV7-2 and TRBJ2-3; TRBD1 matches 9 bases. Per the germline V gene, CDR1 is SGHTA and CDR2 is FQGNSA. The CDR3 is 16 amino acids. V shed 1 base, J shed 6 bases, and the junction held 8 bases outside the gene matches.

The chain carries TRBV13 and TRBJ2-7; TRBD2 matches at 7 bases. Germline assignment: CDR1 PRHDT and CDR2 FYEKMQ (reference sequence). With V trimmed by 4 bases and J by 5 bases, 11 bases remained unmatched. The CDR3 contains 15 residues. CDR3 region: CASSSVAGPGDEQYF. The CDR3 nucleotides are TGTGCCAGCAGCTCCGTAGCGGGCCCTGGCGACGAGCAGTACTTC.

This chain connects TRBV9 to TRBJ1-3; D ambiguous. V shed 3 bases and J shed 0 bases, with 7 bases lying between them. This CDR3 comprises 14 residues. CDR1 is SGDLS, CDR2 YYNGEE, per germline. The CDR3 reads CASSDYGSGNTIYF. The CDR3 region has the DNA TGTGCCAGCAGCGATTACGGCTCTGGAAACACCATATATTTT.

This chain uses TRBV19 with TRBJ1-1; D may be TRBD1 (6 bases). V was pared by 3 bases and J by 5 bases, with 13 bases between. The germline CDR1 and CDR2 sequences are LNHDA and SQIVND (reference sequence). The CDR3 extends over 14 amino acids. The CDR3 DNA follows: TGTGCCAGTAGTATTGAGGGGGTCGGGACTGAAGCTTTCTTT. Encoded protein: CASSIEGVGTEAFF. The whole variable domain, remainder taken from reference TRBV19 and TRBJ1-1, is DGGITQSPKYLFRKEGQNVTLSCEQNLNHDAMYWYRQDPGQGLRLIYYSQIVNDFQKGDIAEGYSVSREKKESFPLTVTSAQKNPTAFYLCASSIEGVGTEAFFGQGTRLTVV.

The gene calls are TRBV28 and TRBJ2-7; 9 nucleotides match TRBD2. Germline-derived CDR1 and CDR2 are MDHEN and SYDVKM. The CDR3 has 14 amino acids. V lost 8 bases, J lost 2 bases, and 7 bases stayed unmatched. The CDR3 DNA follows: TGTGCCAGCGGGGCGACTAGCGGAACCTACGAGCAGTACTTC. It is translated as CASGATSGTYEQYF.

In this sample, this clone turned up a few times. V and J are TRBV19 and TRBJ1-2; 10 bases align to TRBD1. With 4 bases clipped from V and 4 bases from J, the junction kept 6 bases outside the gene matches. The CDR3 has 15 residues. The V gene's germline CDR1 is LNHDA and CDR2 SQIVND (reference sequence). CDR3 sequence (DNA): TGTGCCAGTAGTACCGGGACAGGGGAGGTCTATGGCTACACCTTC. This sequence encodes CASSTGTGEVYGYTF. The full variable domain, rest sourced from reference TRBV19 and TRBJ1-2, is DGGITQSPKYLFRKEGQNVTLSCEQNLNHDAMYWYRQDPGQGLRLIYYSQIVNDFQKGDIAEGYSVSREKKESFPLTVTSAQKNPTAFYLCASSTGTGEVYGYTFGSGTRLTVV.

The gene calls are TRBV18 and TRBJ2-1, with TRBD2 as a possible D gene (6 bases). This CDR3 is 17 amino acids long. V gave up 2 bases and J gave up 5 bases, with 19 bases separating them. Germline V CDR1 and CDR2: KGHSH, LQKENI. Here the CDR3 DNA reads TGTGCCAGCTCACCAAACGTTGCGGGGCGTCTAAACAATGAGCAGTTCTTC. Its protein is CASSPNVAGRLNNEQFF.

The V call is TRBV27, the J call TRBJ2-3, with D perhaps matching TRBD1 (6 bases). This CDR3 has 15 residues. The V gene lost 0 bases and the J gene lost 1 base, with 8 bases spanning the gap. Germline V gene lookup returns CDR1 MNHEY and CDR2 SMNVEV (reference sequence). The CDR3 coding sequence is TGTGCCAGCAGTTTATCCTGGGGGCGCACAGATACGCAGTATTTT. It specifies CASSLSWGRTDTQYF.

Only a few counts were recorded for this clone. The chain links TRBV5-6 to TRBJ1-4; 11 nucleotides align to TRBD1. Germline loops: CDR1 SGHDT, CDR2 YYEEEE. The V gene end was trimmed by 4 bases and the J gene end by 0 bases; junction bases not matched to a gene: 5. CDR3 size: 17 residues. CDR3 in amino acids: CASSTPGQGATNEKLFF. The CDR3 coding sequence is TGTGCCAGCAGCACCCCGGGACAGGGGGCAACTAATGAAAAACTGTTTTTT.

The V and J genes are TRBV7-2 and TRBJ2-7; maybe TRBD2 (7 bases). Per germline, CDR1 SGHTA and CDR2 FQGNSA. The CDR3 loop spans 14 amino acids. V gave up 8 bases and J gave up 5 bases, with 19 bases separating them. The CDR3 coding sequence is TGTGCCAGCGAGGGGGGAGGGCCTCTCCACGAGCAGTACTTC. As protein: CASEGGGPLHEQYF.

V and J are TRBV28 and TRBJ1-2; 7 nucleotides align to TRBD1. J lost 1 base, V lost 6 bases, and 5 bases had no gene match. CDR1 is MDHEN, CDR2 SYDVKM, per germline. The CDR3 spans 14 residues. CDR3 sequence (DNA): TGTGCCAGCAGCCGTGACAGGGTTAACTATGGCTACACCTTC. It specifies CASSRDRVNYGYTF.

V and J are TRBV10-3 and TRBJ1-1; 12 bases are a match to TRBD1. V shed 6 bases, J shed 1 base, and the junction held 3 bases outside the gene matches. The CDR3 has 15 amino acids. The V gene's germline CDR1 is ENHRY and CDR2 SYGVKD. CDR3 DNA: TGTGCCATCAGGGGACAGGGGGCTTGGAACACTGAAGCTTTCTTT. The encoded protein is CAIRGQGAWNTEAFF.

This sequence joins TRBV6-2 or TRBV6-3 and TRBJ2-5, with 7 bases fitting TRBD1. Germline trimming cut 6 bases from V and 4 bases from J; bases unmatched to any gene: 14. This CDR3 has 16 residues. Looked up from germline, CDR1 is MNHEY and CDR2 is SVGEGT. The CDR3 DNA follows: TGTGCCAGCAGCTTTGCAACAGGGGTAATTGGAGAGACCCAGTACTTC. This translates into CASSFATGVIGETQYF.

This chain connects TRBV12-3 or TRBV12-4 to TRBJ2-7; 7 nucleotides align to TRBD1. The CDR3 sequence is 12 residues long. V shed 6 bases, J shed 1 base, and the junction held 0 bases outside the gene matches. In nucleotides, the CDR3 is TGTGCCAGCAGGGGACAGTCCTACGAGCAGTACTTC. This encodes CASRGQSYEQYF.

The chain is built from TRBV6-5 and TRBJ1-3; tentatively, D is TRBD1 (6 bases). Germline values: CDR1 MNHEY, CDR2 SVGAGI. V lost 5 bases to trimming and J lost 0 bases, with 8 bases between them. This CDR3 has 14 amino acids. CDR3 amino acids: CASSTGTSGNTIYF. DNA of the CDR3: TGTGCCAGCAGTACAGGGACCTCTGGAAACACCATATATTTT.

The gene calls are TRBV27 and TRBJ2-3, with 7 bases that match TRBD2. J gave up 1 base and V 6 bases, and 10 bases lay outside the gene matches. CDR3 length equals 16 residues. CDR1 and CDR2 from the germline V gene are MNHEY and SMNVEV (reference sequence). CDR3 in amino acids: CASSFSSRGGTDTQYF. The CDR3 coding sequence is TGTGCCAGCAGCTTTAGTAGCCGGGGGGGCACAGATACGCAGTATTTT.